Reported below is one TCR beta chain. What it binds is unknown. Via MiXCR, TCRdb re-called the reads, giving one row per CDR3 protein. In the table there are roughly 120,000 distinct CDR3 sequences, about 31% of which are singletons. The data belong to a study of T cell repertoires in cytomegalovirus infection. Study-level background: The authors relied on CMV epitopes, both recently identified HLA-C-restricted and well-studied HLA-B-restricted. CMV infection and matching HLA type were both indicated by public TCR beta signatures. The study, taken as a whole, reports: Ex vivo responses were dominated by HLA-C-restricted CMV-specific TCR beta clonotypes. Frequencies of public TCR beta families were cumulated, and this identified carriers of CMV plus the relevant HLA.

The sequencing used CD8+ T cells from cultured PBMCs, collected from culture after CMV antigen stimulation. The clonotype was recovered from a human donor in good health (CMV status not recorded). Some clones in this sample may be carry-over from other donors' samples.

The CDR3 DNA reads as TGTGCCAGCAGCGAAGATGGGCAAGAAAGGTTTGGGTACACTGAAGCTTTCTTT. It translates to CASSEDGQERFGYTEAFF. The chain is built from TRBV7-3 and TRBJ1-1; D gene uncertain. The germline V gene encodes CDR1 SGHTA and CDR2 FQGTGA. CDR3 length: 18 amino acids. The V end was cut by 5 bases, the J end by 3 bases, with 25 bases between. The variable domain in full, with the rest retrieved from reference TRBV7-3 and TRBJ1-1, is GAGVSQTPSNKVTEKGKYVELRCDPISGHTALYWYRQSLGQGPEFLIYFQGTGAADDSGLPNDRFFAVRPEGSVSTLKIQRTERGDSAVYLCASSEDGQERFGYTEAFFGQGTRLTVV.